Within the sample, the clone carrying this T cell receptor beta chain is medium-sized. Antigen specificity is unknown. The data were obtained in a study of cytomegalovirus exposure and HLA in healthy donors. Findings of the study overall: It was shown in a later analysis that HLA-associated TCR beta chains were more clonally expanded than other, equally common chains. Differences between HLA loci emerged in a later analysis of TCR association rates, with DRB1 most and HLA-C fewest. As a later analysis revealed, most CMV-associated TCR beta chains appeared HLA-restricted. The sole available immune exposure information was CMV serostatus.

The study ran its PCR with 60 Vbeta and 13 Jbeta primers. Data came from immunoSEQ multiplex PCR; TCRdb stores just in-frame clones and leaves some out. Found here are about 150,000 clones, 70% to 85% of them singletons; the top ten hold 1.4%. V was clipped by 0 bases and J by 2 bases; unmatched bases: 7. There are 16 residues in the CDR3. CDR1 SGHNT and CDR2 YYREEE come from the germline V gene (reference sequence). This TCR was recovered from a male donor in good health and CMV-seronegative. The sample comprised PBMCs. V gene TRBV5-4 combines with J gene TRBJ2-5, with 7 positions matching TRBD2. The CDR3 coding sequence is TGTGCCAGCAGCTTGGTGGCGGGAGAAGAGCAAGAGACCCAGTACTTC. Translation gives CASSLVAGEEQETQYF.